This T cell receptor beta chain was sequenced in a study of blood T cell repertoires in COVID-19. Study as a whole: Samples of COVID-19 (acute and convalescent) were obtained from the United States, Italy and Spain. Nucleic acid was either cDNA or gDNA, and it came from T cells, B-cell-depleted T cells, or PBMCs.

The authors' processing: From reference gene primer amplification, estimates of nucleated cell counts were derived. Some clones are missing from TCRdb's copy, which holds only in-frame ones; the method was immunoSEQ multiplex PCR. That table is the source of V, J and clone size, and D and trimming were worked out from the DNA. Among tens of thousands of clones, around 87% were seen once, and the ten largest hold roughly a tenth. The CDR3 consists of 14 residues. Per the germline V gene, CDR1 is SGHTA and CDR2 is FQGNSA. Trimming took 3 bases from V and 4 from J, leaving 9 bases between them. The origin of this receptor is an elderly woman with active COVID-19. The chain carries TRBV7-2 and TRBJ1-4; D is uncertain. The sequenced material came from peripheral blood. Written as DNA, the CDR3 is TGTGCCAGCAGCTTGCCGGGGTTTAATGAAAAACTGTTTTTT. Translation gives CASSLPGFNEKLFF.